This record looks at one T cell receptor (beta chain) sequence and its context. Assay: immunoSEQ multiplex PCR; the TCRdb copy retains only in-frame clones and omits some. Of 250,000 or so clones in the sample, 88% were seen once. This sample was included in a study of blood T cell repertoires in COVID-19. CDR3 size: 14 residues. The germline gives CDR1 MNHEY, CDR2 SMNVEV (reference sequence). Germline trimming cut 3 bases from V and 3 bases from J; bases unmatched to any gene: 4. The chain carries TRBV27 and TRBJ1-1, with 7 bases lining up with TRBD1. This clonotype originated in a woman in her twenties or thirties with acute or convalescent COVID-19. Material for sequencing was peripheral blood. CDR3 bases: TGTGCCAGCAGTTTCGATACAGGGGACACTGAAGCTTTCTTT. Its protein is CASSFDTGDTEAFF.